This T cell receptor (beta chain) came from a study of shared clonotypes between healthy human individuals (dated by TCRdb to 2020 to 2022). Turning to the overall study: A few men and two women, aged 18 to 49 years, made up the cohort. For each donor, three plates each were used for CD4 naive and CD4 memory, two plates were used for CD8 naive, and one plate was used for CD8 memory. To estimate repertoire size and how much clonotype sharing occurs between individuals, the study deeply sequenced the blood TCR repertoires of about five healthy adults. To increase sequencing depth and limit assay-specific biases, TCR repertoire library preparation and sequencing were carried out by different laboratories using diverse techniques. Per donor, leukapheresis produced somewhere between about 0.9 and 9 billion PBMCs.

Using the deep immunoSEQ assay, TCR CDR3 regions were amplified from genomic DNA by multiplex PCR. For each cell subset, the extracted genomic DNA was distributed evenly across all wells of several immunoSEQ 96-well plates, and each plate served as one replicate. For sorted subsets, 150 to 250 ng genomic DNA, equal to some 30,000 T cell genomes, was loaded into each replicate PCR. The purified libraries were quantified using a Qubit 3.0 fluorometer, sized with a Bioanalyzer 2100, and then quantified again using the KAPA Library Quantification kit. A separate single-read 150-cycle Illumina NextSeq 550 flow cell was used to sequence each immunoSEQ 96-well plate. Per the authors' processing: Because the immunoSEQ output held only junctional sequences and lacked quality scores, the filtering could not match the filtering applied to full-length reads. Sequences were annotated with PyIR, a Python wrapper for IgBLAST v1.9, using IMGT germline references to assign V/J genes and CDR3. Reads were filtered out if the reads had weak V/J assignments (E-value above 1e-6), no CDR3, stop codons, out-of-frame junctions, or ambiguous translated residues. V3J clonotypes were defined as sequences sharing the same inferred V gene, J gene, and CDR3 amino acid sequence. The percentage overlap between two repertoires was calculated by dividing the number of shared unique clonotypes by the size of the smaller repertoire. Richness of each repertoire was evaluated using RTK rarefaction, the Chao1 estimator, and Recon v2.1 estimates of unobserved clonotypes. For all TCRbeta clonotypes obtained by the gDNA method from a few donors, generation probabilities were computed with OLGA. The source is immuneACCESS, and TCRdb retained only in-frame sequences with V and J called. Part of the clones is not carried over; for the studies checked, unresolved V genes explain less than half of this, and the remainder is unexplained. D and trimming were read from the DNA, whereas the V and J calls and clone size are those reported in that table. This sample comprises roughly 1,100,000 clones, around 75% of them detected only once. Of the sample, about 1.5% is held by the ten largest clones.

This clone came up once. What antigen it recognizes has not been identified. The input lacks base qualities; no much larger clone sits a single base away. Donors were healthy HIV-negative adults with no recently reported acute infections or vaccinations. All donors were Caucasian adults living in Nashville, Tennessee, USA. CD4+ T cells were enriched through magnetic negative selection, after which naive cells were positively selected on CD45RA and the remaining negative fraction served as the memory subset. After blood collection by leukapheresis, PBMCs were isolated using Ficoll-Histopaque density gradient centrifugation and then cryopreserved in the vapor phase of liquid nitrogen. Analytical flow cytometry was used to check the purity and quantity of every magnetically sorted T cell population. Genomic DNA was isolated from each sorted fraction and quantified by UV absorbance on a Nanodrop 2000c.

The CDR3 goes from the cysteine to the phenylalanine over 14 residues. Only CDR3 DNA is held: 42 bases, read in frame from base 1. Reading the germline V gene gives CDR1 SGHRS and CDR2 YFSETQ. Germline trimming: 7 bases from V, 7 bases from J; junction bases outside gene matches: 9. Beyond this particular receptor, the publication reports: Compared with non-shared clonotypes, clonotypes shared by all four sorted-subset donors had higher generation probabilities. Larger estimated clonotype richness was generally found for naive subsets than for memory subsets. Even with the large sequencing depth, rarefaction of the sorted-subset datasets indicated that sequencing was incomplete. Pairwise subsampling led to the expectation that sequencing depth would affect the degree of clonotype sharing among donors. Because the study included only a small number of donors, the genetic and exposure-history diversity represented was limited. Sampling was limited to blood, and TCR repertoires in tissue likely differ from TCR repertoires in blood. Roughly 5% of naive CD4, around 3.5% of naive CD8, approximately 2.2% of memory CD4, and 0.35% to 0.4% of memory CD8 clonotypes were shared across several donors.

The sequencing sample was made of memory CD4+ T cells sorted from blood. In the paper's terms, the cell subset or site label means: CD45RA-negative fraction. Recombination connected TRBV5-1 to TRBJ1-5; 9 of the junction bases match TRBD1. This receptor was taken from a man aged 18-30 years in good health. The DNA sequence follows: TGCGCCAGCGCTCCCGGGACAGGGTCCCAGCCCCAGCATTTT. Its translation reads: CASAPGTGSQPQHF.